This T cell receptor beta chain is drawn from a study of vaccination effects on CD4 cells after COVID-19. Antigen-specific CD4+ T cells were expanded with viral peptide pools in the ViraFEST assay before sequencing. CD4+ T cells were isolated after 10 days of culture. Vaccinated participants had no history of SARS-CoV-2 infection and tested negative for nucleocapsid antibodies. IL-2 medium took the place of half the medium on both days 3 and 7. Study conclusions and caveats: Vaccine- and infection-induced clones showed marked clonal contraction late following vaccination. Nearly all vaccine-induced clones in healthy recipients recognized only SARS-CoV-2.

V was clipped by 0 bases and J by 7 bases; unmatched bases: 6. Germline V lookup: CDR1 LNHNV, CDR2 YYDKDF (reference sequence). The length of the CDR3 is 16 residues. Profiling relied on immunoSEQ multiplex PCR, and the TCRdb table lists in-frame clones only, not all of them. Of roughly 23,000 clones listed, around 62% are singletons. This clone is termed medium-sized. Its antigen is undetermined. The source of this sequence is a human donor who received a COVID-19 vaccine. The rearrangement joins TRBV15 to TRBJ2-4, with TRBD2 matching over 10 bases. The sequencing used CD4+ T cells from PBMCs cultured with HCoV-NL63 spike peptides, collected before COVID-19 vaccination. The CDR3 here is CATSRDVGAGGNIQYF. The CDR3 DNA follows: TGTGCCACCAGCAGAGATGTGGGAGCGGGAGGGAACATTCAGTACTTC.